These 14 T cell receptor beta chains came from one sample sequenced in a study of blood T cell repertoires in COVID-19. Data came from immunoSEQ multiplex PCR; TCRdb stores just in-frame clones and leaves some out. In the table there are fewer than 200,000 clones, roughly 76% of which are singletons. Sequenced: peripheral blood. The receptors here all came from a woman aged 45-65 years with active or convalescent COVID-19.

The gene calls are TRBV19 and TRBJ1-2; perhaps TRBD1 as D (6 bases). Between the trimmed V and J ends, which lost 2 bases and 4 bases, there was a span of 20 bases. The germline V gene encodes CDR1 LNHDA and CDR2 SQIVND (reference sequence). The length of the CDR3 is 17 residues. Here the CDR3 reads CASSIRQGLSVRYGYTF. Here the CDR3 DNA reads TGTGCCAGTAGTATAAGGCAGGGGCTGAGCGTTCGCTATGGCTACACCTTC.

The V and J genes are TRBV5-6 and TRBJ2-1; weak D call: TRBD2 (6 bases). The V gene's germline CDR1 is SGHDT and CDR2 YYEEEE. Trimming pared 4 bases from V and 7 bases from J, leaving 21 bases between. The CDR3 consists of 16 residues. The CDR3 region is CASSEDYRMSGNEQFF. The CDR3 DNA sequence: TGTGCCAGCAGCGAGGACTATCGGATGTCAGGGAATGAGCAGTTCTTC.

This chain links TRBV15 with TRBJ2-7; 9 nucleotides line up with TRBD1. CDR1 is LNHNV, CDR2 YYDKDF, per germline (reference sequence). CDR3 size: 15 residues. V lost 1 base and J lost 1; bases outside the gene matches: 2. The CDR3 bases are TGTGCCACCAGCAGAGGGGGACAGGGATCCTACGAGCAGTACTTC. It translates to CATSRGGQGSYEQYF.

The chain couples TRBV2 to TRBJ1-4, with 8 bases identical to TRBD1. CDR1 SNHLY and CDR2 FYNNEI come from the germline V gene. V lost 7 bases, J lost 5 bases, and 3 bases stayed unmatched. This CDR3 contains 13 residues. The CDR3 nucleotides read TGTGCCAGCATTGGACAGGGCAATGAAAAACTGTTTTTT. Amino acid sequence: CASIGQGNEKLFF.

The chain recombines TRBV7-2 with TRBJ1-4; D remains unclear. The germline gives CDR1 SGHTA, CDR2 FQGNSA. This CDR3 comprises 11 residues. V was trimmed by 4 bases and J by 6 bases, leaving 3 bases between them. CDR3 nucleotide sequence: TGTGCCAGCAGCTCAGATGAAAAACTGTTTTTT. Protein product: CASSSDEKLFF.

This chain joins TRBV5-1 and TRBJ1-4; 11 bases match TRBD1. The CDR3 is made up of 17 amino acids. The V and J ends lost 0 bases and 8 bases, in that order; junction bases with no gene match: 9. The V gene's germline CDR1 is SGHRS and CDR2 YFSETQ. CDR3 loop: CASSLAAGRTGGEKLFF. The CDR3 nucleotides are TGCGCCAGCAGCTTGGCCGCTGGTCGGACAGGGGGCGAAAAACTGTTTTTT.

The rearrangement joins TRBV19 to TRBJ2-7; D uncertain. V lost 5 bases, J lost 0 bases, and 11 bases lay in between. Germline CDR1 is LNHDA and CDR2 is SQIVND (reference sequence). The CDR3 sequence is 14 residues long. CDR3 sequence (DNA): TGTGCCAGTAGTCCGTGGTCCAGCTCCTACGAGCAGTACTTC. Amino acids: CASSPWSSSYEQYF.

This clone was counted between two and nine times. The V call is TRBV5-1, the J call TRBJ2-7, with D maybe TRBD1 (5 bases). Trimming left V 6 bases short and J 2 bases short, with 15 bases between. The germline CDR1 and CDR2 sequences are SGHRS and YFSETQ. The CDR3 contains 14 residues. The CDR3 loop reads CASKGLGLPYEQYF. In DNA, the CDR3 is TGCGCCAGCAAGGGGCTAGGCCTTCCCTACGAGCAGTACTTC.

In this sample, this clone turned up a few times. The chain carries TRBV7-2 and TRBJ1-2; 9 bases match TRBD1. The V gene end was trimmed by 4 bases and the J gene end by 7 bases; junction bases not matched to a gene: 7. Germline V CDR1 and CDR2: SGHTA, FQGNSA. The CDR3 extends over 14 amino acids. The CDR3 loop reads CASSSSQGASGYTF. The CDR3 region has the DNA TGTGCCAGCAGCTCGTCACAGGGGGCTTCTGGCTACACCTTC. The full variable domain, in which reference TRBV7-2 and TRBJ1-2 provide the parts outside the CDR3, is GAGVSQSPSNKVTEKGKDVELRCDPISGHTALYWYRQSLGQGLEFLIYFQGNSAPDKSGLPSDRFSAERTGGSVSTLTIQRTQQEDSAVYLCASSSSQGASGYTFGSGTRLTVV.

In this sample, this clone turned up once. The CDR3 bases are TGCGCCAGCAGGCCCCGGGCAGGGGTATCCACTGAAGCTTTCTTT. Amino acids: CASRPRAGVSTEAFF. The chain uses TRBV10-1 and TRBJ1-1; D perhaps matches TRBD1 (6 bases). V lost 6 bases and J 4 bases, leaving 18 bases between the germline ends. The CDR3 runs to 15 residues. Germline CDR1 reads WNHNN; CDR2 reads SYGVQD (reference sequence).

The chain has TRBV6-4 and TRBJ1-2, with a possible D match to TRBD1 (5 bases). Germline V gene data show CDR1 as MRHNA and CDR2 as SNTAGT. The CDR3 extends over 13 amino acids. Between the trimmed V and J ends, which lost 4 bases and 7 bases, there was a span of 13 bases. The CDR3 region is CASSAQRGSGYTF. In DNA form, the CDR3 reads TGTGCCAGCAGTGCTCAACGGGGGAGTGGCTACACCTTC.

This clone was found once. The chain links TRBV6-6 to TRBJ1-3; 9 bases fit TRBD1. Trimming cost V 2 bases and J 8 bases; bases outside gene matches: 10. CDR3 length: 16 amino acids. Germline-derived CDR1 and CDR2 are MNHNY and SVGAGI (reference sequence). The CDR3 sequence: CASSYPATGGLDTIYF. CDR3 DNA sequence: TGTGCCAGCAGTTACCCAGCGACAGGGGGGTTGGACACCATATATTTT.

The chain links TRBV28 to TRBJ2-4; maybe TRBD1 (6 bases). Trimming took 4 bases from V and 3 from J, leaving 13 bases between them. In germline, CDR1 is MDHEN, CDR2 SYDVKM. The CDR3 totals 15 residues. This chain's CDR3 is CASSSPVQGKNIQYF. CDR3 nucleotide sequence: TGTGCCAGCAGTTCACCGGTACAGGGCAAAAACATTCAGTACTTC.

The CDR3: CASSWDYRTEAFF. As DNA, the CDR3 is TGTGCCAGCAGTTGGGACTACCGTACTGAAGCTTTCTTT. The gene calls are TRBV6-5 and TRBJ1-1; D is possibly TRBD1 (5 bases). CDR3 length: 13 residues. The V end was cut by 4 bases, the J end by 5 bases, with 11 bases between. Germline CDR1 is MNHEY and CDR2 is SVGAGI.